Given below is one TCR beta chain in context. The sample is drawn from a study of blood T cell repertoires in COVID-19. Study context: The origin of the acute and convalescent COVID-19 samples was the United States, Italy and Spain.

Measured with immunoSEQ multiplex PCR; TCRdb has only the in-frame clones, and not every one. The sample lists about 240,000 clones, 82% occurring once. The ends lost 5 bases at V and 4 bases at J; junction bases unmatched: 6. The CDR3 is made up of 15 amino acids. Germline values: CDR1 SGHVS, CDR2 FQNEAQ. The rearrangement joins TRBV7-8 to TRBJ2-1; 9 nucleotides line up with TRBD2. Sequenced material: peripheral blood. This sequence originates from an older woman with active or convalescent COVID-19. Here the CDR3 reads CASSRASGAYNEQFF. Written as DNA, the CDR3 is TGTGCCAGCAGCCGAGCTAGCGGGGCGTACAATGAGCAGTTCTTC.